The T cell receptor (beta chain) under discussion was sequenced for a study of identical twins. This clonotype was seen only a few times. The antigen is undetermined. Study findings and constraints: Zero-insertion results could be subject to partial confounding by invariant MAIT and iNKT cells. Without tracking the same donors, conclusions rested on cross-sectional statistical analysis.

TCRdb reprocessed the 5' RACE reads via MiXCR and lists one record per CDR3 protein. This sample has about 920,000 distinct CDR3 sequences; about 12% occur once, and the top ten carry about 1.6%. The CDR3 sequence is 15 residues long. Germline values: CDR1 SEHNR, CDR2 FQNEAQ (reference sequence). With 4 bases removed from V and 2 bases from J, the gap between germline ends came to 14 bases. Another study also made use of these data, one on yellow fever vaccine responses in identical twins.

The receptor comes from a woman under 30 in good health. This chain links TRBV7-9 with TRBJ1-2, with D possibly TRBD1 on 6 matching bases. Sequencing was carried out using PBMCs. The CDR3 protein is CASSSYGQPNYGYTF. The CDR3 DNA reads as TGTGCCAGCAGCTCCTACGGACAGCCAAACTATGGCTACACCTTC. Full variable domain (remainder filled in from reference TRBV7-9 and TRBJ1-2): DTGVSQNPRHKITKRGQNVTFRCDPISEHNRLYWYRQTLGQGPEFLTYFQNEAQLEKSRLLSDRFSAERPKGSFSTLEIQRTEQGDSAMYLCASSSYGQPNYGYTFGSGTRLTVV.